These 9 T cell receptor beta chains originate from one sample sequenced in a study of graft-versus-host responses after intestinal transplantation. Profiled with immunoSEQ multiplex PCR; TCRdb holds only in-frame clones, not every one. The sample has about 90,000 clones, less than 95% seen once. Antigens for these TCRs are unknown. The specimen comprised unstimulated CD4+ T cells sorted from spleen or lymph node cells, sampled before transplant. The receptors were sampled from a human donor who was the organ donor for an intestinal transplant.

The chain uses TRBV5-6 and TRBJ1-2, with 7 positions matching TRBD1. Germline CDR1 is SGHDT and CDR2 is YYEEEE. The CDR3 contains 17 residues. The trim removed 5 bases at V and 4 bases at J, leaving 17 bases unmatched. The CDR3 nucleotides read TGTGCCAGCAGAATTAGATCGACAGGGCGAGGAAGCTATGGCTACACCTTC. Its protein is CASRIRSTGRGSYGYTF.

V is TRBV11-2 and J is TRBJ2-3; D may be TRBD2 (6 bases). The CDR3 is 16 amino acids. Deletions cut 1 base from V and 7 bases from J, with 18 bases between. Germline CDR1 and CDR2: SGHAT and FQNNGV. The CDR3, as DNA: TGTGCCAGCAGCTTAGGGTCGCGCGGGAAGGTGAATACGCAGTATTTT. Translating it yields CASSLGSRGKVNTQYF.

DNA for the CDR3: TGTGCCAGCAGAGACAGGTTCTCTGGAAACACCATATATTTT. This gives the protein CASRDRFSGNTIYF. The rearrangement uses TRBV2 and TRBJ1-3; weak D call: TRBD1 (6 bases). Deletions cut 6 bases from V and 0 bases from J, with 9 bases between. The CDR3 extends over 14 amino acids. Germline V lookup: CDR1 SNHLY, CDR2 FYNNEI.

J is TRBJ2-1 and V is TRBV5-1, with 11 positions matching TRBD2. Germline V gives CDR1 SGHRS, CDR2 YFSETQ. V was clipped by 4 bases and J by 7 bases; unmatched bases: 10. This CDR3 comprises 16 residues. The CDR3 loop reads CASSPHSGRAENEQFF. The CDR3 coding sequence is TGCGCCAGCAGCCCCCATAGCGGGAGGGCGGAAAATGAGCAGTTCTTC. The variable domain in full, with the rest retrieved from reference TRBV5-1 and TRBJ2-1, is KAGVTQTPRYLIKTRGQQVTLSCSPISGHRSVSWYQQTPGQGLQFLFEYFSETQRNKGNFPGRFSGRQFSNSRSEMNVSTLELGDSALYLCASSPHSGRAENEQFFGPGTRLTVL.

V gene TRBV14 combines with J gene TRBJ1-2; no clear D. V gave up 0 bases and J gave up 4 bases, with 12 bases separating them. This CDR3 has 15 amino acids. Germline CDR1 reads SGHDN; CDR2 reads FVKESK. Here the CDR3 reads CASSQDLVRIYGYTF. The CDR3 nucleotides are TGTGCCAGCAGCCAAGATCTGGTCAGAATCTATGGCTACACCTTC.

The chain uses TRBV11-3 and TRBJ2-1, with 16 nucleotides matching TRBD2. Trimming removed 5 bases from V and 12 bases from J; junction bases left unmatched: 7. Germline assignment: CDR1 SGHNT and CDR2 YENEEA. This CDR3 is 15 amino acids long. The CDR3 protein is CASSPGTSGGAVQFF. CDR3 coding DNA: TGTGCCAGCAGCCCCGGGACTAGCGGGGGGGCCGTGCAGTTCTTC. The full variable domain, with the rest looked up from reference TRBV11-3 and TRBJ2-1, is EAGVVQSPRYKIIEKKQPVAFWCNPISGHNTLYWYLQNLGQGPELLIRYENEEAVDDSQLPKDRFSAERLKGVDSTLKIQPAELGDSAVYLCASSPGTSGGAVQFFGPGTRLTVL.

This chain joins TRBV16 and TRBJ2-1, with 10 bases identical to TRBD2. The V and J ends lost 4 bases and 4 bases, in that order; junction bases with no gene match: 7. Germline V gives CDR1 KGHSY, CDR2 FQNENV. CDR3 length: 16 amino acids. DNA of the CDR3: TGTGCCAGCAGCCCCCTTACTAGCGGGGTGTACAATGAGCAGTTCTTC. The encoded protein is CASSPLTSGVYNEQFF.

CDR3: CASSFQGTGNTIYF. For the CDR3, the DNA is TGTGCCAGCAGTTTCCAGGGTACTGGAAACACCATATATTTT. The chain combines TRBV6-5 with TRBJ1-3; TRBD1 might be the D (5 bases). CDR3 length equals 14 residues. The V end lost 4 bases, the J end lost 2 bases, and 9 bases lay between the germline ends. The germline V gene encodes CDR1 MNHEY and CDR2 SVGAGI.

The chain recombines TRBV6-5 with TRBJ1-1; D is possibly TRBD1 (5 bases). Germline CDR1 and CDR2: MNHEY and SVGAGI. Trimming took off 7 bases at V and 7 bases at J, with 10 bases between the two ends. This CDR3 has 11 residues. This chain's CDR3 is CASKRGSEAFF. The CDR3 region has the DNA TGTGCCAGCAAAAGGGGAAGTGAAGCTTTCTTT.